Below, one TCR beta chain is given with its context. Antigen: not known. The length of the CDR3 is 12 residues. Per the germline V gene, CDR1 is SEHNR and CDR2 is FQNEAQ (reference sequence). With 5 bases removed from V and 6 bases from J, the gap between germline ends came to 11 bases. The entry originates in a study of Ad26.COV2.S vaccination and SARS-CoV-2 variants. The wider study: Dosing was one shot or two shots 56 days apart.

Treatment in this sample: roughly 18 received Ad26.COV2.S at low or high dose, single or two shots; several received placebo; per-sample allocation not given. Sampling occurred on day 63 after the first vaccine or placebo injection. Study results and limitations: Recipients of either vaccine or placebo displayed similar breadth of non-spike TCRs.

Produced via immunoSEQ multiplex PCR; TCRdb's table is partial and in-frame only. The sample carries some 640,000 clones, more than 80% recorded once. Source: peripheral blood, taken in a trial of Ad26.COV2.S vaccine versus placebo. The TCR comes from a person between 18 and 65 years old who received the Ad26.COV2.S COVID-19 vaccine or a placebo. The rearrangement uses TRBV7-9 and TRBJ2-7, with D unresolved. The CDR3 coding sequence is TGTGCCAGCAGCCGCGGCGAGAGCGAGCAGTACTTC. Its translation: CASSRGESEQYF.